Listed below are T cell receptor beta chains from one sample, sequenced in a study of blood T cell repertoires in COVID-19. Assay used: immunoSEQ multiplex PCR; TCRdb lists only in-frame clones, some missing. The table has roughly 100,000 clones, around nine tenths seen once. The sample taken for sequencing was peripheral blood. These receptors were taken from a woman between 45 and 60 years old with COVID-19, enrolled during active disease. CDR3s leave out the opening cysteine and the closing phenylalanine or tryptophan.

v_gene: TRBV19
j_gene: TRBJ1-6
CDR3aa: ASSPGTGKGSPLH

v_gene: TRBV28
j_gene: TRBJ1-5
CDR3aa: ASSPWDIGNQPQH

v_gene: TRBV2
j_gene: TRBJ1-2
CDR3aa: ASSEGTGNYGYT

v_gene: TRBV20-1
j_gene: TRBJ1-2
CDR3aa: SAVDREGYT

v_gene: TRBV5-1
j_gene: TRBJ1-5
CDR3aa: ASSLYPATGKVYQPQH

v_gene: TRBV3-1/TRBV3-2
j_gene: TRBJ1-1
CDR3aa: ASSPDRGPYTEAF

v_gene: TRBV7-2
j_gene: TRBJ2-7
CDR3aa: ASSGQGGTGLSYEQY

v_gene: TRBV19
j_gene: TRBJ2-2
CDR3aa: ASSPSTGPGELF

v_gene: TRBV28
j_gene: TRBJ1-2
CDR3aa: ASSLETNYGYT

v_gene: TRBV5-4
j_gene: TRBJ2-5
CDR3aa: ASSGGAGETQY

v_gene: TRBV12-5
j_gene: TRBJ1-1
CDR3aa: ASGLVRQVEEAF

v_gene: TRBV4-3
j_gene: TRBJ2-2
CDR3aa: ASSQGQGAATGELF

v_gene: TRBV5-1
j_gene: TRBJ1-2
CDR3aa: ASSLPGTGQGYT

v_gene: TRBV30
j_gene: TRBJ2-3
CDR3aa: AWGRLAGLTDTQY

v_gene: TRBV9
j_gene: TRBJ1-6
CDR3aa: ASSSTPGTAASSYNSPLH

v_gene: TRBV5-1
j_gene: TRBJ1-1
CDR3aa: ASSPAPGNTEAF

v_gene: TRBV25-1
j_gene: TRBJ1-2
CDR3aa: ASSESWSGKGYT

v_gene: TRBV27
j_gene: TRBJ1-2
CDR3aa: ASRGTGGVPGYT

v_gene: TRBV2
j_gene: TRBJ1-5
CDR3aa: ASRRWVNQPQH

v_gene: TRBV7-9
j_gene: TRBJ1-2
CDR3aa: ASSLARGRNGYT

v_gene: TRBV11-3
j_gene: TRBJ1-2
CDR3aa: ASSPRTGTNYGYT

v_gene: TRBV28
j_gene: TRBJ1-4
CDR3aa: ASRVPGGNEKLF

v_gene: TRBV24-1
j_gene: TRBJ1-4
CDR3aa: ATSDSRQGSREKLF